This T cell receptor beta chain appears in the sequencing data of a study of early T cells in non-severe SARS-CoV-2 infection. Study summary: Sequencing was performed on bulk RNA from unsorted whole blood, leaving chains unpaired.

Germline CDR1 KGHSH, CDR2 LQKENI. V gave up 5 bases and J gave up 3 bases; unmatched junction bases: 5. The CDR3 has 15 residues. Unique molecular identifiers were affixed to single, distinct cDNA molecules. Via MiXCR, TCRdb re-called the 5' RACE reads, giving one row per CDR3 protein. Found here are around 58,000 distinct CDR3 sequences, roughly 13% of them singletons; the top ten hold 9.5% to 10%. Overall study findings and caveats: Clonotype matching in VDJdb favored anti-spike CD8 responses and did not capture private and CD4 specificities.

Only a few counts were recorded for this clonotype. Antigen unknown. The sample comprised whole blood. This rearrangement joins TRBV18 to TRBJ1-4; TRBD1 aligns across 8 bases. This TCR derives from an adult who was a healthcare worker with PCR-confirmed SARS-CoV-2 infection or an uninfected control (not recorded which). CDR3 in amino acids: CASSTSTGANEKLFF. The CDR3 DNA reads TGTGCCAGCTCAACCTCGACAGGGGCTAATGAAAAACTGTTTTTT.